The 20 T cell receptor beta chains below all came from one sample that was sequenced in a study of beta chain features in type 1 diabetes. Reverse transcribing all isolated RNA meant expressed TCRB transcripts were sequenced. Libraries were prepared by immunoSEQ multiplex PCR; TCRdb keeps only in-frame clonotypes and omits some of them. The table has 810,000 or so clones, roughly 15% seen once. The sample comprised naive CD4+ T cells from blood. Receptor source: a woman younger than 35 in good health.

The V and J genes are TRBV6-6 and TRBJ2-1, with 13 bases matching TRBD2. In germline, CDR1 is MNHNY, CDR2 SVGAGI (reference sequence). The CDR3 sequence is 16 residues long. J gave up 8 bases and V 2 bases, and 6 bases lay outside the gene matches. CDR3 protein: CASSYRTSGSGYEQFF. In DNA form, the CDR3 reads TGTGCCAGCAGTTACCGGACTAGCGGGAGTGGGTATGAGCAGTTCTTC.

This clone has a handful of counts. This chain connects TRBV28 to TRBJ2-1, with D possibly called TRBD1 or TRBD2 (6 bases each). The germline V and J ends were trimmed by 5 bases and 9 bases, with 17 bases remaining between them. CDR3 size: 14 residues. Germline assignment: CDR1 MDHEN and CDR2 SYDVKM. The DNA for the CDR3 is TGTGCCAGCAGTATCCTTCGGGGGCAGGGTGAGCAGTTCTTC. It specifies CASSILRGQGEQFF. Based on the CDR3 plus reference TRBV28 and TRBJ2-1, the full variable domain is DVKVTQSSRYLVKRTGEKVFLECVQDMDHENMFWYRQDPGLGLRLIYFSYDVKMKEKGDIPEGYSVSREKKERFSLILESASTNQTSMYLCASSILRGQGEQFFGPGTRLTVL.

V is TRBV11-3 and J is TRBJ2-2; D remains unclear. Trimming removed 3 bases at V and 5 bases at J, with 7 bases between. There are 13 residues in the CDR3. CDR1 and CDR2 from the germline V gene are SGHNT and YENEEA. The CDR3 spells CASSLRSTGELFF. In nucleotides, the CDR3 is TGTGCCAGCAGCTTGAGATCAACCGGGGAGCTGTTTTTT.

This rearrangement joins TRBV7-8 to TRBJ2-7, with TRBD2 matching 11 bases. From germline, CDR1 is SGHVS and CDR2 FQNEAQ. Trimming removed 2 bases from V and 3 bases from J; junction bases left unmatched: 6. The CDR3 extends over 16 amino acids. As DNA, the CDR3 is TGTGCCAGCAGCTTATGGGGGACTAGCGGAGACTACGAGCAGTACTTC. Translation: CASSLWGTSGDYEQYF.

The CDR3 region has the DNA TGTGCCAGCAGCCCGAATGGGTTCCAGACCTACGAGCAGTACTTC. Translation gives CASSPNGFQTYEQYF. V usage is TRBV5-5 and J usage is TRBJ2-7; D is undetermined. Trimming removed 4 bases from V and 2 bases from J, with 16 bases in between. The CDR3 spans 15 residues. Germline V gives CDR1 SGHKS, CDR2 YYEKEE (reference sequence).

The chain carries TRBV9 and TRBJ2-3; D unclear. The V gene lost 3 bases and the J gene lost 0 bases, with 11 bases spanning the gap. The CDR3 is made up of 15 amino acids. Germline lookup yields CDR1 SGDLS and CDR2 YYNGEE. This CDR3 is CASSARAPSTDTQYF. Written as DNA, the CDR3 is TGTGCCAGCAGCGCCCGGGCTCCTAGCACAGATACGCAGTATTTT. Filled out from reference TRBV9 and TRBJ2-3, the complete variable domain reads DSGVTQTPKHLITATGQRVTLRCSPRSGDLSVYWYQQSLDQGLQFLIQYYNGEERAKGNILERFSAQQFPDLHSELNLSSLELGDSALYFCASSARAPSTDTQYFGPGTRLTVL.

In its sample, this clone was seen a few times. The chain carries TRBV5-1 and TRBJ2-6; D is unresolved. V lost 1 base and J 0 bases, leaving 5 bases between the germline ends. From germline, CDR1 is SGHRS and CDR2 YFSETQ. The CDR3 extends over 15 amino acids. CDR3 in amino acids: CASSLLISGANVLTF. The CDR3 region has the DNA TGCGCCAGCAGCTTGCTCATCTCTGGGGCCAACGTCCTGACTTTC.

This clone was found a few times. The chain combines TRBV5-4 with TRBJ2-5; possibly TRBD1 for D (5 bases). This CDR3 region has 14 residues. The V end was cut by 3 bases, the J end by 2 bases, with 11 bases between. CDR1 SGHNT and CDR2 YYREEE come from the germline V gene (reference sequence). DNA of the CDR3: TGTGCCAGCAGCTCCACAGGTAGACAAGAGACCCAGTACTTC. Residues: CASSSTGRQETQYF.

This chain links TRBV6-5 with TRBJ1-2; D possibly corresponds to TRBD1 (5 bases). Germline V lookup: CDR1 MNHEY, CDR2 SVGAGI. The CDR3 is made up of 14 amino acids. Trimming removed 0 bases from V and 8 bases from J, with 13 bases in between. Here the CDR3 DNA reads TGTGCCAGCAGTTACTCAAACCCAGGGTACGGCTACACCTTC. Protein sequence: CASSYSNPGYGYTF.

This clone has more than one count but fewer than ten. This chain uses TRBV5-1 with TRBJ2-7; 7 bases line up with TRBD2. Trimming at V came to 0 bases and at J to 6 bases, leaving 12 bases not matched to a gene. The CDR3 consists of 16 residues. In germline, CDR1 is SGHRS, CDR2 YFSETQ. The CDR3 sequence: CASSLGILRERLEQYF. CDR3 DNA sequence: TGCGCCAGCAGCTTGGGAATCTTGCGGGAGAGACTCGAGCAGTACTTC.

The chain links TRBV15 to TRBJ2-7; 11 bases align to TRBD2. V lost 0 bases to trimming and J lost 9 bases; unmatched junction nucleotides: 7. Germline loops: CDR1 LNHNV, CDR2 YYDKDF (reference sequence). The CDR3 runs to 15 residues. CDR3: CATSRDSGRALTQYF. The CDR3 DNA reads TGTGCCACCAGCAGAGATAGCGGGAGGGCCCTAACGCAGTACTTC. Using reference TRBV15 and TRBJ2-7 for the parts outside the CDR3, the full variable domain is DAMVIQNPRYQVTQFGKPVTLSCSQTLNHNVMYWYQQKSSQAPKLLFHYYDKDFNNEADTPDNFQSRRPNTSFCFLDIRSPGLGDTAMYLCATSRDSGRALTQYFGPGTRLTVT.

This clone was picked up a small number of times. The V gene is TRBV28, the J gene TRBJ1-2, with TRBD1 as a possible D gene (6 bases). The CDR3 is 17 residues long. V shed 6 bases and J shed 2 bases, with 22 bases lying between them. Germline V gene sequence: CDR1 MDHEN, CDR2 SYDVKM. The DNA for the CDR3 is TGTGCCAGCAGGACGTATACAGGGTCCCCCTTAAACTATGGCTACACCTTC. This codes for CASRTYTGSPLNYGYTF.

This clone has more than one count but fewer than ten. This chain links TRBV28 with TRBJ2-3; 7 nucleotides align to TRBD2. Germline values: CDR1 MDHEN, CDR2 SYDVKM. The CDR3 runs to 16 residues. The trim removed 5 bases at V and 6 bases at J, leaving 14 bases unmatched. The CDR3 DNA sequence: TGTGCCAGCAGTCTCCGTGGGAGGGCCCTGATTGATACGCAGTATTTT. Translating gives CASSLRGRALIDTQYF.

As regards this clone: This specimen includes other DNA sequences encoding the same CDR3. This chain joins TRBV7-2 and TRBJ2-7; D ambiguous. Germline V lookup: CDR1 SGHTA, CDR2 FQGNSA. The CDR3 totals 14 residues. V was clipped by 1 base and J by 0 bases, with 7 bases between them. The CDR3 coding sequence is TGTGCCAGCAGCTTAGGCCGGAGCTCCTACGAGCAGTACTTC. The encoded protein is CASSLGRSSYEQYF.

In DNA form, the CDR3 reads TGTGCCAGCAGTCCCCGACAGGGGGATGTTGGCTACACCTTC. Its translation: CASSPRQGDVGYTF. The V and J genes are TRBV6-1 and TRBJ1-2; 9 bases map to TRBD1. V was clipped by 5 bases and J by 7 bases; unmatched bases: 8. The CDR3 contains 14 residues. The germline V gene has CDR1 MNHNS and CDR2 SASEGT.

In its sample, this clone was seen a few times. J is TRBJ2-5 and V is TRBV5-6, with 9 bases matching TRBD1. CDR1 is SGHDT and CDR2 is YYEEEE in the germline V gene. CDR3 length: 14 amino acids. Unmatched junction bases numbered 6, after V lost 3 bases and J lost 6 bases. Here the CDR3 reads CASSWGQGRKTQYF. CDR3 DNA sequence: TGTGCCAGCAGCTGGGGACAGGGTAGGAAGACCCAGTACTTC.

This clone was counted only a few times. At one end the junction does not follow the germline gene, possibly because of a read error. The genes are TRBV29-1 and TRBJ2-5; 7 bases line up with TRBD1. Germline CDR1 reads SQVTM; CDR2 reads ANQGSEA. The CDR3 covers 13 residues. The CDR3 protein is CSVEEGAEETQYF. As DNA, the CDR3 is TGCAGCGTGGAAGAGGGGGCCGAGGAGACCCAGTACTTC. Using reference TRBV29-1 and TRBJ2-5 for the parts outside the CDR3, the full variable domain is SAVISQKPSRDICQRGTSLTIQCQVDSQVTMMFWYRQQPGQSLTLIATANQGSEATYESGFVIDKFPISRPNLTFSTLTVSNMSPEDSSIYLCSVEEGAEETQYFGPGTRLLVL.

This chain connects TRBV29-1 to TRBJ2-4; D call uncertain. V gave up 7 bases and J gave up 5 bases, with 9 bases separating them. Germline-derived CDR1 and CDR2 are SQVTM and ANQGSEA. This CDR3 spans 11 amino acids. CDR3 nucleotide sequence: TGCAGCGGTGGGGTCCAAAACATTCAGTACTTC. This encodes CSGGVQNIQYF. Variable domain in full (rest from reference TRBV29-1 and TRBJ2-4): SAVISQKPSRDICQRGTSLTIQCQVDSQVTMMFWYRQQPGQSLTLIATANQGSEATYESGFVIDKFPISRPNLTFSTLTVSNMSPEDSSIYLCSGGVQNIQYFGAGTRLSVL.

This clone was seen more than once but under ten times. This chain links TRBV6-6 with TRBJ2-3, with 9 bases identical to TRBD2. Germline CDR1 MNHNY, CDR2 SVGAGI (reference sequence). The CDR3 spans 15 residues. V dropped 3 bases and J dropped 4; count of bases not matched to a gene: 5. This chain's CDR3 is CASSYSAGGSDTQYF. The CDR3 coding sequence is TGTGCCAGCAGTTATTCTGCGGGAGGGTCAGATACGCAGTATTTT.

This clone was counted a few times. This chain connects TRBV28 to TRBJ1-5; TRBD1 matches at 8 bases. CDR1 and CDR2 from the germline V gene are MDHEN and SYDVKM. CDR3 length: 14 amino acids. The V segment lost 8 bases and the J segment 1 base; nucleotides outside the gene matches: 4. Here the CDR3 reads CASGQGRSNQPQHF. In DNA, the CDR3 is TGTGCCAGCGGACAGGGAAGAAGCAATCAGCCCCAGCATTTT.